This record concerns one T cell receptor (beta chain) sequence. Its antigen is still unknown. The sample comes from a study of T cell responses to AZD1222 COVID-19 vaccine. The repertoire was sequenced with immunoSEQ multiplex PCR; TCRdb's copy has only in-frame clones and lacks some. Of about 120,000 clones listed, more than 75% are singletons. Study-level results: Baseline testing showed seropositivity in only six AZD1222 recipients. It was only after the peak T cell response that any repertoires were sampled. Among the donors, most were white British and more were female, and clonal diversity was possibly underestimated.

This TCR came from an adult in good health. This material consisted of peripheral blood, taken on day 0 of AZD1222 vaccination.

For the CDR3, the DNA is TGCGCCAGCAGTTCTCAGGGGAATGAAAAACTGTTTTTT. Protein: CASSSQGNEKLFF. The J gene is TRBJ1-4, the V gene TRBV5-1, with D possibly being TRBD1 (6 bases). V was clipped by 5 bases and J by 5 bases, with 10 bases between them. This CDR3 comprises 13 residues. Germline CDR1 reads SGHRS; CDR2 reads YFSETQ.